The clone carrying this TCR beta chain has just one count. Its antigen is as yet unknown. The source of the sample is a study of neoadjuvant anti-PD-1 for oral cavity cancer. The overall study: Patients mostly received three to four biweekly nivolumab doses at 3 mg/kg before surgery.

Study results and limitations: Higher pretreatment Treg/Th17 ratios tracked higher pretreatment blood clonality. With three patients per group, TCR findings need larger cohorts.

CDR3 size: 13 residues. The germline CDR1 and CDR2 sequences are SGHDT and YYEEEE. V lost 2 bases and J 1 base, leaving 4 bases between the germline ends. Analysis of PBMCs was direct, with no culture step. Some clones are missing from TCRdb's copy, which holds only in-frame ones; the method was immunoSEQ multiplex PCR. The sample includes 17,000 or so clones, roughly 70% seen only once; the top ten take 2.7%. This chain connects TRBV5-6 to TRBJ1-3; D remains ambiguous. The sequences come from PBMCs, collected before nivolumab (anti-PD-1) treatment. The TCR comes from a person aged 40 to 85 with oral cavity squamous cell carcinoma. The CDR3 sequence: CASSLQSGNTIYF. CDR3 nucleotides: TGTGCCAGCAGCTTACAGTCTGGAAACACCATATATTTT.